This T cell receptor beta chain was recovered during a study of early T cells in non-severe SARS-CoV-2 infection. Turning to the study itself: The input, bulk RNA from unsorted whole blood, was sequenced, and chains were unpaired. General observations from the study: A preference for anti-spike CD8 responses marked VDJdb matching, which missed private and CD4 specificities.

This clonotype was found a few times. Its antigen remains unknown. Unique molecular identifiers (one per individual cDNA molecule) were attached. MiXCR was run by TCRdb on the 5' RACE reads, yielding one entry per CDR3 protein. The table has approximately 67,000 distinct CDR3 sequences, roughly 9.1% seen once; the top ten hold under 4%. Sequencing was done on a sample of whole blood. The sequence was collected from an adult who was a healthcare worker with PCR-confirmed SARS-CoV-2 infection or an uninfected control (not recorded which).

CDR3 nucleotides: TGTGCCAGCAGCTTGTGGGGGTCGGGGACCGGGGAGCTGTTTTTT. It translates to CASSLWGSGTGELFF. This chain uses TRBV5-6 with TRBJ2-2; D tentatively reads TRBD1 or TRBD2 (5 bases each). V was pared by 1 base and J by 5 bases, with 12 bases between. The length of the CDR3 is 15 residues. Looked up from germline, CDR1 is SGHDT and CDR2 is YYEEEE.